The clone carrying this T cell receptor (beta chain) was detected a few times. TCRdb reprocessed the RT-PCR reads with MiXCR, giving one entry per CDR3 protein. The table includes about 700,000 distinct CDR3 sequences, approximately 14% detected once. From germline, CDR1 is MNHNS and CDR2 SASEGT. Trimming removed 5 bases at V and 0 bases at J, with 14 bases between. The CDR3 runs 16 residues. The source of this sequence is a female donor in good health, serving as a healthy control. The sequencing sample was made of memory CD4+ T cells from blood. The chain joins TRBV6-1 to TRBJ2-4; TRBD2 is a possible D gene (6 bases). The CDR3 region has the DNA TGTGCCAGCAGTCTCACGACGGGACTAGCCAAAAACATTCAGTACTTC. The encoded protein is CASSLTTGLAKNIQYF.